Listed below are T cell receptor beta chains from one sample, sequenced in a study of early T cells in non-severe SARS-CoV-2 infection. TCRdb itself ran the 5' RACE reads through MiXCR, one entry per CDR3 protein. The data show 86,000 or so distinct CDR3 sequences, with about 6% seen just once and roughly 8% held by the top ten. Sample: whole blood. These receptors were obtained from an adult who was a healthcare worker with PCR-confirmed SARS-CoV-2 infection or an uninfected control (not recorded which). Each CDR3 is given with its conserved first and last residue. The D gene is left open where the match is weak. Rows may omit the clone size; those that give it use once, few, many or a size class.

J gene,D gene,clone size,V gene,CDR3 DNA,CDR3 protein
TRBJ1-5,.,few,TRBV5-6,TGTGCCAGCAGCTTAACAGGTGCAAGTCCCCAGCATTTT,CASSLTGASPQHF
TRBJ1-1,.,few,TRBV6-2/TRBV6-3,TGTGCCAGCAGTTACGTGAGGACAGCCCAGAACACTGAAGCTTTCTTT,CASSYVRTAQNTEAFF
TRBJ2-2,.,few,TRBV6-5,TGTGCCAGCAGCCCTACAGGGAACGCGAACACCGGGGAGCTGTTTTTT,CASSPTGNANTGELFF
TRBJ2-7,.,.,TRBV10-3,TGTGCCATCAGTGAAGGGACGGAGGGAGGCGAGCAGTACTTC,CAISEGTEGGEQYF
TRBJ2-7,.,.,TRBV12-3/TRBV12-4,TGTGCCAGCAAGGCAGGGGATCGGTACGAGCAGTACTTC,CASKAGDRYEQYF
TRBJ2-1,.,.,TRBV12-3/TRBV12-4,TGTGCCAGCAGCGCGAGCTTCTCCTACAATGAGCAGTTCTTC,CASSASFSYNEQFF
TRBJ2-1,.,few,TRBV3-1,TGTGCCAGCGCCCCCCGAGGACTAGGGGGCAATGAGCAGTTCTTC,CASAPRGLGGNEQFF
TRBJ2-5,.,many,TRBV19,TGTGCCAGTAGTACCCGGGGGCGGCAAGAGACCCAGTACTTC,CASSTRGRQETQYF
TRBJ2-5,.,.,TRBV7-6,TGTGCCAGCAGCTTAGAGGGGGGCACCCAGTACTTC,CASSLEGGTQYF
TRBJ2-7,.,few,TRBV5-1,TGCGCCAGCAGCTTGTCGGGACATGCCTACGAGCAGTACTTC,CASSLSGHAYEQYF
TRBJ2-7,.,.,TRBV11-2,TGTGCCAGCAGCTTAAAACAGGCAGCGCAGTACTTC,CASSLKQAAQYF
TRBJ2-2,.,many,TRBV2,TGTGCCAGCAGCCCACAGTCCCTCGGATCCGGGGAGCTGTTTTTT,CASSPQSLGSGELFF
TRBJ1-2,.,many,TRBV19,TGTGCCAGTAGTATTATCGGCTATGGCTACACCTTC,CASSIIGYGYTF
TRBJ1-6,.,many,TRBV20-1,TGCAGTGCTACCGCAGGGGAAAATTCACCCCTCCACTTT,CSATAGENSPLHF